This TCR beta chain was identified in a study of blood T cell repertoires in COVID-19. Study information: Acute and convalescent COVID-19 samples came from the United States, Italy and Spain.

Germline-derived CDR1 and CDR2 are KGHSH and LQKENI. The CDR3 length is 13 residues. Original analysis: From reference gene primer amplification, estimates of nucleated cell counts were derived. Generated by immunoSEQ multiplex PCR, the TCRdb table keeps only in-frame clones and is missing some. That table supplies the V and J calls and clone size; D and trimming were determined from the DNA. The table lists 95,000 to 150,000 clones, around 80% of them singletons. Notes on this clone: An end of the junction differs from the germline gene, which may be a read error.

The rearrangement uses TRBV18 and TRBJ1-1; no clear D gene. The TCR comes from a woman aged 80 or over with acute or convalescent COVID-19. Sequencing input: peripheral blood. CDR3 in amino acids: CASSPLLNTEAFF. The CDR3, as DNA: TGTGCCAGCTCCCCACTATTGAACACTGAAGCTTTCTTT. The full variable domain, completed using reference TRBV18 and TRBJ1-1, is NAGVMQNPRHLVRRRGQEARLRCSPMKGHSHVYWYRQLPEEGLKFMVYLQKENIIDESGMPKERFSAEFPKEGPSILRIQQVVRGDSAAYFCASSPLLNTEAFFGQGTRLTVV.